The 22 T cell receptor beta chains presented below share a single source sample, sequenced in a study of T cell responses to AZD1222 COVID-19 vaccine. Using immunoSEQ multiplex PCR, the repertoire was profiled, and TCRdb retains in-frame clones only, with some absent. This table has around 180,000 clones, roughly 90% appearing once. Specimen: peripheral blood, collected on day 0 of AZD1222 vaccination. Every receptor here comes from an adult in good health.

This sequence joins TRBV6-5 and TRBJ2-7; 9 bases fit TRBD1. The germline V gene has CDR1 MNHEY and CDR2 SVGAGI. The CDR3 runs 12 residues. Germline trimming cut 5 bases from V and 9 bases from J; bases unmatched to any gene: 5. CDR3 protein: CASSPGQGRQYF. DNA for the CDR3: TGTGCCAGCAGTCCGGGACAGGGACGGCAGTACTTC.

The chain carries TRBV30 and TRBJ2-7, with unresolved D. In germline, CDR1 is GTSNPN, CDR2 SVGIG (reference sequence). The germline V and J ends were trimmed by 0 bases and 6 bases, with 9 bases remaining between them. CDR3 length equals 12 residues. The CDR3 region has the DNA TGTGCCTGGAGTGTGAGAGTAGGCGAGCAGTACTTC. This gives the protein CAWSVRVGEQYF. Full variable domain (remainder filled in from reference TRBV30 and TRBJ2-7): SQTIHQWPATLVQPVGSPLSLECTVEGTSNPNLYWYRQAAGRGLQLLFYSVGIGQISSEVPQNLSASRPQDRQFILSSKKLLLSDSGFYLCAWSVRVGEQYFGPGTRLTVT.

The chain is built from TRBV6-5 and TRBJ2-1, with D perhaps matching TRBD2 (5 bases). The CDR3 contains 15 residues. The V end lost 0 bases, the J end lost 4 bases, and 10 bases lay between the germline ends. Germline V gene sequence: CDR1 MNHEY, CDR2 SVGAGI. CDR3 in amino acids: CASSYSLAGYNEQFF. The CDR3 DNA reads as TGTGCCAGCAGTTACTCCCTAGCCGGATACAATGAGCAGTTCTTC.

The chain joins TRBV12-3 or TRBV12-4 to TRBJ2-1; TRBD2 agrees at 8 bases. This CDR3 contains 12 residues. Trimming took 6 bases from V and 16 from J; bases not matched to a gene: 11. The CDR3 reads CASSQSGREEFF. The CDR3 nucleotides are TGTGCCAGCAGCCAAAGCGGGAGAGAGGAATTCTTC.

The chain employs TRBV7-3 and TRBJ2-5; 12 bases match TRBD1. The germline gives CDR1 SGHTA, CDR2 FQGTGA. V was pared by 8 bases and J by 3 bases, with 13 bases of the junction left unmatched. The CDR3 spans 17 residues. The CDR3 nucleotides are TGTGCCAGCTGGTACCGGGACAGGGGGCTCCGAGAAGAGACCCAGTACTTC. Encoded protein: CASWYRDRGLREETQYF.

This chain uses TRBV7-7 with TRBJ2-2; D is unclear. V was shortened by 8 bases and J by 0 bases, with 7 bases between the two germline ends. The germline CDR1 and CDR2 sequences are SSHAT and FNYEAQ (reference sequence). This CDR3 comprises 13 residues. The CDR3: CASGRTNTGELFF. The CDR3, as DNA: TGTGCCAGCGGCAGAACGAACACCGGGGAGCTGTTTTTT.

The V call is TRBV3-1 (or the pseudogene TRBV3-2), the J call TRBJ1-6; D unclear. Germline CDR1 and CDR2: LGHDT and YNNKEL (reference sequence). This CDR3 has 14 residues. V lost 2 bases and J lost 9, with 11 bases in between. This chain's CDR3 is CASSQMAEGSPLHF. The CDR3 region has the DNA TGTGCCAGCAGCCAAATGGCAGAAGGTTCACCCCTCCACTTT.

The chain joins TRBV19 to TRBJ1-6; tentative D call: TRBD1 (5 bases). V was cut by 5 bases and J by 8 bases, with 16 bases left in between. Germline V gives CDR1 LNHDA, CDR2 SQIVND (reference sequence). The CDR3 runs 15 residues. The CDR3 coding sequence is TGTGCCAGTAGTGTAGGACAATCTCTGGATTCACCCCTCCACTTT. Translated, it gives CASSVGQSLDSPLHF. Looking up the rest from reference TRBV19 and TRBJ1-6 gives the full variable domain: DGGITQSPKYLFRKEGQNVTLSCEQNLNHDAMYWYRQDPGQGLRLIYYSQIVNDFQKGDIAEGYSVSREKKESFPLTVTSAQKNPTAFYLCASSVGQSLDSPLHFGNGTRLTVT.

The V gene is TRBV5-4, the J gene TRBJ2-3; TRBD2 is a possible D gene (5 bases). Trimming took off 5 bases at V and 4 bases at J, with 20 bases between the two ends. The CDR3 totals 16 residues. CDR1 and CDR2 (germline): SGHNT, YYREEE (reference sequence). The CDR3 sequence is CASSAGRGNIPDTQYF. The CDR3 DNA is TGTGCCAGCAGTGCCGGTAGAGGGAATATCCCAGATACGCAGTATTTT.

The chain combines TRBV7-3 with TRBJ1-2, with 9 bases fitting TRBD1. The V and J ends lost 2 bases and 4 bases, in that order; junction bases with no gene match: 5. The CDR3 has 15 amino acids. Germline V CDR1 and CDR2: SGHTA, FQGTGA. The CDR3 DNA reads TGTGCCAGCAGCTTATCGGGACAGGGTAGCTATGGCTACACCTTC. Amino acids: CASSLSGQGSYGYTF. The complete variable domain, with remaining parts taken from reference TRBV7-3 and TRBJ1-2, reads GAGVSQTPSNKVTEKGKYVELRCDPISGHTALYWYRQSLGQGPEFLIYFQGTGAADDSGLPNDRFFAVRPEGSVSTLKIQRTERGDSAVYLCASSLSGQGSYGYTFGSGTRLTVV.

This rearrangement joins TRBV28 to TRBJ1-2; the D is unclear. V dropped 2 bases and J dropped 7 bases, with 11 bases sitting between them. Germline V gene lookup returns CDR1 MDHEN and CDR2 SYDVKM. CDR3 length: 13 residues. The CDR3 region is CASSLAPGAGYTF. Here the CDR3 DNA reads TGTGCCAGCAGTTTAGCCCCGGGAGCTGGCTACACCTTC.

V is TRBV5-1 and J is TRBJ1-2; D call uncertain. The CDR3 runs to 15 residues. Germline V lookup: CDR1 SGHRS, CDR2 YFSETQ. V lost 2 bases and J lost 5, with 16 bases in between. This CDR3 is CASSLVAGPPYGYTF. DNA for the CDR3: TGCGCCAGCAGCTTAGTGGCAGGCCCTCCTTATGGCTACACCTTC.

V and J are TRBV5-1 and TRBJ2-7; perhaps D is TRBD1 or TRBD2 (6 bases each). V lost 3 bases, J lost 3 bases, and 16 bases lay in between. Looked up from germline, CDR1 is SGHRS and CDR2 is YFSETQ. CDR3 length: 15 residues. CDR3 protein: CASSSQGGAVYEQYF. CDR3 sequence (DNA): TGCGCCAGCAGCTCACAGGGAGGAGCGGTCTACGAGCAGTACTTC. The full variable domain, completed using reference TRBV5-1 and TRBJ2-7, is KAGVTQTPRYLIKTRGQQVTLSCSPISGHRSVSWYQQTPGQGLQFLFEYFSETQRNKGNFPGRFSGRQFSNSRSEMNVSTLELGDSALYLCASSSQGGAVYEQYFGPGTRLTVT.

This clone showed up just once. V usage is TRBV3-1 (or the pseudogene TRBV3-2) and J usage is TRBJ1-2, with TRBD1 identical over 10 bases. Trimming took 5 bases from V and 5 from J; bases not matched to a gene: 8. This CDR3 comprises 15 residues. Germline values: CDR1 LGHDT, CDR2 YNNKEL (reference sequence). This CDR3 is CASSYPGQGTYGYTF. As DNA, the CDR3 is TGTGCCAGCAGCTATCCGGGACAGGGGACGTATGGCTACACCTTC.

CDR3 coding DNA: TGTGCCAGCAGCGGACGGAACAGGGGTGAAGCTTTCTTT. Translation: CASSGRNRGEAFF. The rearrangement uses TRBV12-3 or TRBV12-4 and TRBJ1-1, with TRBD1 identical over 7 bases. With 6 bases clipped from V and 7 bases from J, the junction kept 8 bases outside the gene matches. The CDR3 has 13 residues.

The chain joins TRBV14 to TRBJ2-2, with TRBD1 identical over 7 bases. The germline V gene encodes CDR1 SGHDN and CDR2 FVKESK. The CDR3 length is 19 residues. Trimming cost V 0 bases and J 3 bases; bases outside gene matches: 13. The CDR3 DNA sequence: TGTGCCAGCAGCCAAGACCGCCATACCAGGGGGTGGTACACCGGGGAGCTGTTTTTT. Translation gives CASSQDRHTRGWYTGELFF.

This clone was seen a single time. The CDR3 protein is CAVRGGAVTEAFF. CDR3 sequence (DNA): TGTGCCGTAAGGGGGGGGGCCGTCACTGAAGCTTTCTTT. The chain joins TRBV27 to TRBJ1-1; maybe TRBD1 (6 bases). The germline gives CDR1 MNHEY, CDR2 SMNVEV (reference sequence). The V end was cut by 11 bases, the J end by 4 bases, with 17 bases between. The CDR3 is 13 residues long.

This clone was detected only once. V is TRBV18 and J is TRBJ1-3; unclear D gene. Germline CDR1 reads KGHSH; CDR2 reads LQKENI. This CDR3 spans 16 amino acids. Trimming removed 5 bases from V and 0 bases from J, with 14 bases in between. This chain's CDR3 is CASSGAGTYSGNTIYF. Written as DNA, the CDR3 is TGTGCCAGCTCAGGTGCAGGTACTTACTCTGGAAACACCATATATTTT.

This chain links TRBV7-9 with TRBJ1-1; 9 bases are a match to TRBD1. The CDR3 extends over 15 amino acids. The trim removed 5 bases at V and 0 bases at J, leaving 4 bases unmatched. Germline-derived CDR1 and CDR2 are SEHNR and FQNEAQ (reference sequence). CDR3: CASSARTGVNTEAFF. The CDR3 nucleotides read TGTGCCAGCAGCGCCAGGACAGGGGTGAACACTGAAGCTTTCTTT.

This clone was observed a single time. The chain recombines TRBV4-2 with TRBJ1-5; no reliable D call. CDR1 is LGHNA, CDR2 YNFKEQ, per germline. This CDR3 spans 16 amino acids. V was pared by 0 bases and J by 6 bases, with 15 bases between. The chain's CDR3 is CASSQDLRQQGQPQHF. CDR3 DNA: TGTGCCAGCAGCCAAGATCTGAGGCAGCAAGGTCAGCCCCAGCATTTT.

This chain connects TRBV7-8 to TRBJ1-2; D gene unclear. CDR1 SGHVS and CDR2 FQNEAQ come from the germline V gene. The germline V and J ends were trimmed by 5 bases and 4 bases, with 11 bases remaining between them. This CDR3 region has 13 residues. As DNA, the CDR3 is TGTGCCAGCAGCCCCCGGCAGACCTATGGCTACACCTTC. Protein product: CASSPRQTYGYTF. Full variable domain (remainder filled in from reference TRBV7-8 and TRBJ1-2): GAGVSQSPRYKVAKRGQDVALRCDPISGHVSLFWYQQALGQGPEFLTYFQNEAQLDKSGLPSDRFFAERPEGSVSTLKIQRTQQEDSAVYLCASSPRQTYGYTFGSGTRLTVV.

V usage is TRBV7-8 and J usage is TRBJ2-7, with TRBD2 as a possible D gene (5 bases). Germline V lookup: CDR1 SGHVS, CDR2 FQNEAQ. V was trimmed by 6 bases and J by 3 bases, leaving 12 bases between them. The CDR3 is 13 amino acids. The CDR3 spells CASSRTRDYEQYF. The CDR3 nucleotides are TGTGCCAGCAGTAGAACCCGGGACTACGAGCAGTACTTC.